The present TCR beta chain was sequenced within a study of vaccination and CD4 T cells after COVID-19. Study information: Fewer than ten convalescent cases were mild and one was severe, and all had been SARS-CoV-2 positive by nasal swab PCR. Every participant had a vaccine, which was either BNT162b2 or mRNA-1273, given in two doses.

Study-level points and caveats: The median number of SARS-CoV-2-reactive clonotypes increased from about 20 to 38, a change that did not reach significance. Convalescent patients studied were relatively few, and early post-infection timepoints were absent.

V dropped 6 bases and J dropped 0 bases, with 8 bases sitting between them. Germline CDR1 MNHEY, CDR2 SVGEGT. The CDR3 consists of 13 residues. Worth noting for this clonotype: Antigen: not known.

Using its own MiXCR run on the PCR reads, TCRdb lists one record per CDR3 protein. Here the sample spans some 21,000 distinct CDR3 sequences, roughly three fifths being singletons. Sequenced here: CD4+ T cells from blood, sampled before SARS-CoV-2 vaccination. The TCR originated in a human donor who had recovered from COVID-19. The V and J genes are TRBV6-2 or TRBV6-3 and TRBJ1-2; D gene unclear. CDR3 protein: CASRGEANYGYTF. CDR3 bases: TGTGCCAGCAGAGGCGAAGCTAACTATGGCTACACCTTC.